This passage covers 32 T cell receptor beta chains from one sample sequenced in a study of blood T cell repertoires in COVID-19. The assay was immunoSEQ multiplex PCR, and TCRdb's table has in-frame clones only and misses some. This sample has just under 55,000 clones, with 90% to 95% found just once. Sequenced sample: peripheral blood. These receptors all come from a man between 45 and 60 years old with acute or convalescent COVID-19.

This clone came up once. This chain uses TRBV9 with TRBJ1-2; D might be TRBD1 (5 bases). The CDR3 covers 13 residues. Germline lookup yields CDR1 SGDLS and CDR2 YYNGEE. Trimming took off 0 bases at V and 4 bases at J, with 7 bases between the two ends. The CDR3: CASSVATGYGYTF. The CDR3 bases are TGTGCCAGCAGCGTAGCTACAGGCTATGGCTACACCTTC.

This clone has just one count. The rearrangement uses TRBV6-8 and TRBJ1-5; D is undetermined. This CDR3 spans 16 amino acids. V gave up 4 bases and J gave up 1 base, with 14 bases separating them. Germline V gene data show CDR1 as MNHGY and CDR2 as SAAAGT. CDR3 coding DNA: TGTGCCAGCAGTTCTTGGACGGGAGGGAGCAATCAGCCCCAGCATTTT. It yields the protein CASSSWTGGSNQPQHF.

This clone appeared a few times. The rearrangement links TRBV5-4 to TRBJ2-3; TRBD2 might be the D (6 bases). The CDR3 covers 13 residues. The V and J ends lost 5 bases and 1 base respectively, with 8 bases between them. Germline V CDR1 and CDR2: SGHNT, YYREEE (reference sequence). The CDR3 DNA follows: TGTGCCAGCAGATCGGGGGGCACAGATACGCAGTATTTT. It is translated as CASRSGGTDTQYF.

The rearrangement uses TRBV12-3 or TRBV12-4 and TRBJ1-2; D unclear. The CDR3 loop spans 13 amino acids. Trimming removed 5 bases at V and 3 bases at J, with 10 bases between. The CDR3 is CASSPQEDYGYTF. The CDR3 nucleotides are TGTGCCAGCAGTCCCCAAGAGGACTATGGCTACACCTTC.

A single count supports this clone. The CDR3 sequence: CSVDRTGGIDEQYF. The DNA of the CDR3 is TGCAGCGTTGACCGGACAGGGGGCATCGACGAGCAGTACTTC. The chain links TRBV29-1 to TRBJ2-7; 11 positions match TRBD1. V trimming: 3 bases; J trimming: 5 bases; junction bases outside the gene matches: 6. CDR3 length: 14 residues. Germline V gene sequence: CDR1 SQVTM, CDR2 ANQGSEA.

This clone was detected a few times. The chain combines TRBV7-9 with TRBJ2-1; perhaps TRBD1 as D (6 bases). Per the germline V gene, CDR1 is SEHNR and CDR2 is FQNEAQ (reference sequence). The CDR3 loop spans 15 amino acids. Trimming took 5 bases from V and 7 from J, leaving 18 bases between them. Here the CDR3 reads CASSPLGTIGNEQFF. The CDR3 coding sequence is TGTGCCAGCAGCCCCCTCGGGACAATCGGGAATGAGCAGTTCTTC. The full variable domain, its missing parts supplied by reference TRBV7-9 and TRBJ2-1, is DTGVSQNPRHKITKRGQNVTFRCDPISEHNRLYWYRQTLGQGPEFLTYFQNEAQLEKSRLLSDRFSAERPKGSFSTLEIQRTEQGDSAMYLCASSPLGTIGNEQFFGPGTRLTVL.

This clone was counted once. The rearrangement joins TRBV19 to TRBJ2-1; TRBD2 is a possible D gene (5 bases). From germline, CDR1 is LNHDA and CDR2 SQIVND (reference sequence). This CDR3 spans 15 amino acids. Trimming stripped 3 bases from V and 0 bases from J, with 9 bases between. The CDR3 spells CASSISGSSYNEQFF. The CDR3 DNA reads TGTGCCAGTAGTATCAGCGGAAGCTCCTACAATGAGCAGTTCTTC.

V is TRBV9 and J is TRBJ2-2; TRBD2 aligns across 15 bases. CDR1 is SGDLS, CDR2 YYNGEE, per germline. CDR3 length: 17 amino acids. The junction had 3 bases not matched to a gene; V was cut back by 4 bases and J by 2 bases. Written as DNA, the CDR3 is TGTGCCAGCAGCCTGGGACTAGCGGGAGGTAACACCGGGGAGCTGTTTTTT. Protein sequence: CASSLGLAGGNTGELFF.

The chain is built from TRBV18 and TRBJ2-7; 9 bases line up with TRBD2. CDR3 length equals 16 residues. The junction had 8 bases not matched to a gene; V was cut back by 3 bases and J by 2 bases. Germline assignment: CDR1 KGHSH and CDR2 LQKENI. For the CDR3, the DNA is TGTGCCAGCTCACCTACGAGCTTAGCGGGAGCCTACGAGCAGTACTTC. Translated: CASSPTSLAGAYEQYF.

This clone was counted between two and nine times. The chain uses TRBV30 and TRBJ2-7; 10 bases align to TRBD2. The CDR3 totals 14 residues. J was trimmed by 2 bases and V by 0 bases; bases with no gene match: 1. From germline, CDR1 is GTSNPN and CDR2 SVGIG (reference sequence). CDR3 DNA sequence: TGTGCCTGGAGTGTACTAGCGGGGCCCTACGAGCAGTACTTC. Its protein is CAWSVLAGPYEQYF.

This chain uses TRBV19 with TRBJ1-3, with D uncertain. The CDR3 contains 14 residues. Germline values: CDR1 LNHDA, CDR2 SQIVND (reference sequence). Between the trimmed V and J ends, which lost 7 bases and 0 bases, there was a span of 10 bases. DNA for the CDR3: TGTGCCAGTAACGAGCGGTACTCTGGAAACACCATATATTTT. Translated: CASNERYSGNTIYF.

In regard to this clone: Other nucleotide sequences from this sample produce the same CDR3. CDR3 in DNA: TGTGCCAGCAGTTACACCGGGACAGGGGATTCACCCCTCCACTTT. Amino acid sequence: CASSYTGTGDSPLHF. The chain carries TRBV6-2 or TRBV6-3 and TRBJ1-6; TRBD1 matches at 10 bases. V was pared by 2 bases and J by 8 bases, with 3 bases of the junction left unmatched. Per the germline V gene, CDR1 is MNHEY and CDR2 is SVGEGT. The CDR3 totals 15 residues.

The V call is TRBV24-1, the J call TRBJ2-1; 9 bases are a match to TRBD2. The CDR3 consists of 14 residues. CDR1 and CDR2 (germline): KGHDR, SFDVKD. Unmatched junction bases numbered 5, after V lost 5 bases and J lost 7 bases. For the CDR3, the DNA is TGTGCCACCAGTGGAAGGCGGGAGGGGAATGAGCAGTTCTTC. Its protein product is CATSGRREGNEQFF.

The chain is built from TRBV21-1 and TRBJ1-3; TRBD1 is the table's D call and was not checked against the DNA. TRBV21-1 is listed as a pseudogene. The CDR3 extends over 14 amino acids. CDR3 DNA sequence: TGTGCCAGCGACAGGAGCTTCGAGGGAAACACCATATATTTT. Protein sequence: CASDRSFEGNTIYF.

The gene calls are TRBV11-3 and TRBJ2-7; no definite D call. The germline V gene has CDR1 SGHNT and CDR2 YENEEA. Deletions cut 1 base from V and 0 bases from J, with 7 bases between. This CDR3 has 14 residues. The CDR3 sequence is CASSLVPVSYEQYF. Written as DNA, the CDR3 is TGTGCCAGCAGCTTAGTTCCAGTCTCCTACGAGCAGTACTTC.

The V gene is TRBV6-2 or TRBV6-3, the J gene TRBJ2-5, with D possibly matching TRBD1 (5 bases). The germline gives CDR1 MNHEY, CDR2 SVGEGT. The CDR3 contains 14 residues. V was trimmed by 0 bases and J by 9 bases, leaving 14 bases between them. The CDR3 sequence is CASSYSLSGWAQYF. As DNA, the CDR3 is TGTGCCAGCAGTTACTCGTTATCAGGGTGGGCCCAGTACTTC.

This sequence joins TRBV11-3 and TRBJ2-6; 7 bases line up with TRBD2. This CDR3 is built from 19 residues. Germline-derived CDR1 and CDR2 are SGHNT and YENEEA. Losses at the gene ends were 2 bases for V and 0 bases for J; bases not matched to a gene: 10. Here the CDR3 reads CASSLRSRGGNSGANVLTF. CDR3 bases: TGTGCCAGCAGCTTAAGGAGCCGGGGAGGGAACTCTGGGGCCAACGTCCTGACTTTC.

This chain joins TRBV6-2 or TRBV6-3 and TRBJ2-1; 11 positions agree with TRBD2. V shed 1 base and J 0 bases; nucleotides not matched to a gene: 8. CDR1 and CDR2 from the germline V gene are MNHEY and SVGEGT. The CDR3 has 19 amino acids. Here the CDR3 DNA reads TGTGCCAGCAGTTACTTGCTAGCGGGAGGCCTCAGCTCCTACAATGAGCAGTTCTTC. Its protein product is CASSYLLAGGLSSYNEQFF.

CDR3 residues: CASSIETGYNSPLHF. The CDR3 DNA follows: TGTGCCAGTAGTATTGAGACAGGGTATAATTCACCCCTCCACTTT. The chain employs TRBV19 and TRBJ1-6, with 7 bases fitting TRBD1. In germline, CDR1 is LNHDA, CDR2 SQIVND (reference sequence). Trimming removed 3 bases from V and 4 bases from J; junction bases left unmatched: 3. This CDR3 is built from 15 residues.

A remark on this clone: A junction boundary mismatches the germline segment, possibly from a read error. For the CDR3, the DNA is TGTGCCAGCTCATCGACTGACCGGGAGCTGGAGCGGGTCTTC. Its translation: CASSSTDRELERVF. The rearrangement joins TRBV18 to TRBJ2-7, with D possibly being TRBD2 (6 bases). Germline CDR1 reads KGHSH; CDR2 reads LQKENI. CDR3 size: 14 residues.

The chain joins TRBV30 to TRBJ2-5; D is unclear. CDR3 length: 11 residues. The V end was cut by 1 base, the J end by 5 bases, with 5 bases between. The V gene's germline CDR1 is GTSNPN and CDR2 SVGIG (reference sequence). The CDR3 DNA sequence: TGTGCCTGGAGTGCGTCGGAGACCCAGTACTTC. It codes for CAWSASETQYF.

The chain has TRBV7-2 and TRBJ1-2; 11 bases fit TRBD1. The CDR3 runs 17 residues. Germline trimming cut 3 bases from V and 3 bases from J; bases unmatched to any gene: 9. Germline V gene lookup returns CDR1 SGHTA and CDR2 FQGNSA. CDR3 amino acids: CASSFRTGGRFDYGYTF. The DNA for the CDR3 is TGTGCCAGCAGCTTCCGGACAGGGGGCAGGTTTGACTATGGCTACACCTTC. The full variable domain, rest sourced from reference TRBV7-2 and TRBJ1-2, is GAGVSQSPSNKVTEKGKDVELRCDPISGHTALYWYRQSLGQGLEFLIYFQGNSAPDKSGLPSDRFSAERTGGSVSTLTIQRTQQEDSAVYLCASSFRTGGRFDYGYTFGSGTRLTVV.

The chain uses TRBV3-1 (or the pseudogene TRBV3-2) and TRBJ2-7; 9 bases match TRBD1. The CDR3 spans 14 residues. The V gene's germline CDR1 is LGHDT and CDR2 YNNKEL (reference sequence). J was trimmed by 8 bases and V by 7 bases; bases with no gene match: 12. In DNA, the CDR3 is TGTGCCAGCACCCCGGGACAGGGTTCTTTGAAGCAGTACTTC. Its protein product is CASTPGQGSLKQYF.

DNA of the CDR3: TGCAGCGTTGTTTCCGAGACAGGGTCCGAGCAGTACTTC. It is translated as CSVVSETGSEQYF. The rearrangement uses TRBV29-1 and TRBJ2-7; TRBD1 matches at 7 bases. The ends lost 4 bases at V and 6 bases at J; junction bases unmatched: 9. CDR1 is SQVTM and CDR2 is ANQGSEA in the germline V gene. The CDR3 totals 13 residues.

This sequence joins TRBV6-6 and TRBJ1-5, with 9 positions matching TRBD1. The germline CDR1 and CDR2 sequences are MNHNY and SVGAGI (reference sequence). CDR3 length: 16 residues. With 5 bases clipped from V and 4 bases from J, the junction kept 9 bases outside the gene matches. CDR3: CASSPSGTGTNQPQHF. CDR3 nucleotide sequence: TGTGCCAGCAGTCCATCCGGGACAGGGACTAATCAGCCCCAGCATTTT.

This clone has just a few counts. This sequence joins TRBV9 and TRBJ1-3; 7 positions agree with TRBD1. The CDR3 totals 15 residues. Per germline, CDR1 SGDLS and CDR2 YYNGEE. J gave up 2 bases and V 3 bases, and 5 bases lay outside the gene matches. The DNA of the CDR3 is TGTGCCAGCAGCGGCCGGGACAGAACTGGAAACACCATATATTTT. It yields the protein CASSGRDRTGNTIYF.

This rearrangement joins TRBV5-1 to TRBJ1-2; the match to TRBD1 covers 9 bases. This CDR3 comprises 18 residues. J was trimmed by 0 bases and V by 4 bases; bases with no gene match: 13. Germline values: CDR1 SGHRS, CDR2 YFSETQ. The CDR3 protein is CASSRVLRQGGPNYGYTF. CDR3 DNA: TGCGCCAGCAGCCGGGTCCTCCGACAGGGGGGTCCTAACTATGGCTACACCTTC.

The J gene is TRBJ1-5, the V gene TRBV6-2 or TRBV6-3; possibly TRBD1 for D (5 bases). CDR3 size: 15 residues. V lost 0 bases and J lost 5, with 11 bases in between. Per the germline V gene, CDR1 is MNHEY and CDR2 is SVGEGT. The CDR3: CASSYSGTGDQPQHF. The CDR3 bases are TGTGCCAGCAGTTACTCCGGGACGGGGGATCAGCCCCAGCATTTT.

This clone was counted a single time. The V call is TRBV2, the J call TRBJ2-1, with 12 bases aligning to TRBD2. With V trimmed by 7 bases and J by 9 bases, 16 bases remained unmatched. Germline values: CDR1 SNHLY, CDR2 FYNNEI. This CDR3 region has 17 residues. The CDR3 loop reads CASISTSGRLPSAEQFF. The CDR3 DNA sequence: TGTGCCAGCATATCGACTAGCGGGAGATTACCCTCCGCTGAGCAGTTCTTC.

V is TRBV30 and J is TRBJ2-7; D perhaps matches TRBD2 (7 bases). Germline CDR1 and CDR2: GTSNPN and SVGIG (reference sequence). The CDR3 is made up of 14 amino acids. The V and J ends lost 2 bases and 7 bases respectively, with 18 bases between them. CDR3 in DNA: TGTGCCTGGAGTCGTGGGGGGCGGGGGATGGAGCAGTACTTC. It yields the protein CAWSRGGRGMEQYF.

The chain links TRBV30 to TRBJ1-1; a possible D gene is TRBD1 (5 bases). Trimming took 2 bases from V and 8 from J, leaving 18 bases between them. Germline V CDR1 and CDR2: GTSNPN, SVGIG (reference sequence). The length of the CDR3 is 14 residues. This chain's CDR3 is CAWSPDRGFAEAFF. As DNA, the CDR3 is TGTGCCTGGAGTCCGGATCGGGGGTTCGCGGAAGCTTTCTTT.

This chain uses TRBV3-1 (or the pseudogene TRBV3-2) with TRBJ2-7; TRBD1 matches 7 bases. From germline, CDR1 is LGHDT and CDR2 YNNKEL (reference sequence). The CDR3 totals 15 residues. The V segment lost 4 bases and the J segment 2 bases; nucleotides outside the gene matches: 8. This chain's CDR3 is CASSPRQGSTYEQYF. The CDR3 DNA follows: TGTGCCAGCAGCCCCCGACAGGGATCCACCTACGAGCAGTACTTC.